Listed here are 19 T cell receptor beta chains from one sample, sequenced in a study of OX40 agonist ivuxolimab in advanced cancers. Clones were read by immunoSEQ multiplex PCR, and TCRdb kept only the in-frame ones, dropping some. The table lists some 90,000 clones, under 95% of them singletons. Sequences were derived from CD4+ or CD8+ T cells sorted from blood, sampled in a trial of the OX40 agonist ivuxolimab. Receptor source: an adult with an advanced solid tumor such as melanoma, head and neck, liver or kidney cancer.

The V call is TRBV7-3, the J call TRBJ1-1; TRBD1 matches 7 bases. The CDR3 has 13 residues. V was pared by 5 bases and J by 7 bases, with 7 bases of the junction left unmatched. Germline V gene sequence: CDR1 SGHTA, CDR2 FQGTGA. The CDR3 sequence is CASSLQRDSEAFF. The CDR3 DNA follows: TGTGCCAGCAGCCTCCAAAGGGACAGTGAAGCTTTCTTT.

This clone was seen just once. V usage is TRBV19 and J usage is TRBJ1-5; no firm D call. The germline V gene has CDR1 LNHDA and CDR2 SQIVND (reference sequence). V shed 5 bases and J shed 0 bases, with 8 bases lying between them. The CDR3 has 14 residues. CDR3 sequence: CASSVVHSNQPQHF. The CDR3 region has the DNA TGTGCCAGTAGTGTTGTACATAGCAATCAGCCCCAGCATTTT.

This chain uses TRBV30 with TRBJ2-1; 9 bases fit TRBD1. CDR3 length equals 15 residues. V dropped 2 bases and J dropped 6; count of bases not matched to a gene: 8. The germline V gene encodes CDR1 GTSNPN and CDR2 SVGIG (reference sequence). The CDR3 region has the DNA TGTGCCTGGAGTTTTGGACAGGGGCAACGCAATGAGCAGTTCTTC. This translates into CAWSFGQGQRNEQFF.

V gene TRBV7-2 combines with J gene TRBJ2-5; either TRBD1 or TRBD2 may fit D (6 bases each). This CDR3 spans 16 amino acids. V was cut by 1 base and J by 3 bases, with 15 bases left in between. Germline V gives CDR1 SGHTA, CDR2 FQGNSA. In DNA form, the CDR3 reads TGTGCCAGCAGCTTAGGAGTAGGGGGGCTCAAAGAGACCCAGTACTTC. The encoded protein is CASSLGVGGLKETQYF.

The rearrangement joins TRBV5-4 to TRBJ2-7; 8 nucleotides match TRBD2. This CDR3 region has 15 residues. The junction had 8 bases not matched to a gene; V was cut back by 4 bases and J by 2 bases. Germline V gene data show CDR1 as SGHNT and CDR2 as YYREEE (reference sequence). CDR3 sequence (DNA): TGTGCCAGCAGCCCCACTAGCGGACCTCCCTACGAGCAGTACTTC. It is translated as CASSPTSGPPYEQYF. Variable domain in full (rest from reference TRBV5-4 and TRBJ2-7): ETGVTQSPTHLIKTRGQQVTLRCSSQSGHNTVSWYQQALGQGPQFIFQYYREEENGRGNFPPRFSGLQFPNYSSELNVNALELDDSALYLCASSPTSGPPYEQYFGPGTRLTVT.

This clone appeared a single time. CDR3 loop: CASSPRGRVGGYTF. For the CDR3, the DNA is TGTGCCAGCAGCCCCCGGGGCAGGGTGGGGGGCTACACCTTC. The gene calls are TRBV7-2 and TRBJ1-2; D might be TRBD1 (5 bases). The CDR3 covers 14 residues. Germline V lookup: CDR1 SGHTA, CDR2 FQGNSA. The V and J ends lost 5 bases and 8 bases respectively, with 18 bases between them. The whole variable domain, remainder taken from reference TRBV7-2 and TRBJ1-2, is GAGVSQSPSNKVTEKGKDVELRCDPISGHTALYWYRQSLGQGLEFLIYFQGNSAPDKSGLPSDRFSAERTGGSVSTLTIQRTQQEDSAVYLCASSPRGRVGGYTFGSGTRLTVV.

The chain joins TRBV11-3 to TRBJ2-1; D is possibly TRBD1 (6 bases). The germline V and J ends were trimmed by 3 bases and 5 bases, with 8 bases remaining between them. CDR1 and CDR2 from the germline V gene are SGHNT and YENEEA. This CDR3 comprises 13 residues. The CDR3 DNA sequence: TGTGCCAGCAGCTTGGACAGACACAATGAGCAGTTCTTC. Amino acids: CASSLDRHNEQFF.

The chain employs TRBV19 and TRBJ2-7, with 7 bases that match TRBD1. CDR1 and CDR2 (germline): LNHDA, SQIVND (reference sequence). V lost 3 bases to trimming and J lost 2 bases; unmatched junction nucleotides: 1. The CDR3 extends over 13 amino acids. The CDR3 nucleotides read TGTGCCAGTAGTATCCAGGGGGCCTACGAGCAGTACTTC. Translated: CASSIQGAYEQYF.

The chain joins TRBV7-3 to TRBJ2-2; D is unclear. The CDR3 is 15 amino acids. The V and J ends lost 1 base and 5 bases respectively, with 11 bases between them. The germline V gene has CDR1 SGHTA and CDR2 FQGTGA. CDR3: CASSLRGSRTGELFF. The CDR3 nucleotides are TGTGCCAGCAGCTTAAGGGGTAGTAGAACCGGGGAGCTGTTTTTT.

The chain is built from TRBV21-1 and TRBJ1-4. TRBV21-1 is a pseudogene segment. This CDR3 spans 18 amino acids. Written as DNA, the CDR3 is TGTGCCAGCAGCAAAATGGAGAACTGGGCAGCAACTAATGAAAAACTGTTTTTT. The encoded protein is CASSKMENWAATNEKLFF.

This chain joins TRBV2 and TRBJ2-7; D remains ambiguous. This CDR3 has 11 residues. Between the trimmed V and J ends, which lost 5 bases and 0 bases, there was a span of 2 bases. Germline V gene lookup returns CDR1 SNHLY and CDR2 FYNNEI. The CDR3 here is CASSSSYEQYF. CDR3 in DNA: TGTGCCAGCAGTTCCTCCTACGAGCAGTACTTC.

This sequence joins TRBV9 and TRBJ2-7, with 8 bases aligning to TRBD2. V was pared by 0 bases and J by 3 bases, with 5 bases of the junction left unmatched. Per germline, CDR1 SGDLS and CDR2 YYNGEE. The CDR3 sequence is 15 residues long. Written as DNA, the CDR3 is TGTGCCAGCAGCGTAGATCCAGCGGGAGTCTACGAGCAGTACTTC. Its translation: CASSVDPAGVYEQYF.

This rearrangement joins TRBV15 to TRBJ2-2, with D possibly being TRBD1 (5 bases). V was trimmed by 1 base and J by 4 bases, leaving 10 bases between them. CDR3 length: 15 amino acids. Germline CDR1 is LNHNV and CDR2 is YYDKDF (reference sequence). CDR3 protein: CATSRARAVTGELFF. The CDR3 DNA is TGTGCCACCAGCAGAGCCAGGGCGGTCACCGGGGAGCTGTTTTTT.

The chain combines TRBV10-3 with TRBJ2-5, with 11 nucleotides matching TRBD1. Germline lookup yields CDR1 ENHRY and CDR2 SYGVKD. Trimming removed 6 bases from V and 5 bases from J; junction bases left unmatched: 5. The CDR3 has 14 residues. As DNA, the CDR3 is TGTGCCATCAGCGGACAGGGGGCCGAGGAGACCCAGTACTTC. This sequence encodes CAISGQGAEETQYF.

V usage is TRBV5-1 and J usage is TRBJ2-5, with TRBD2 identical over 10 bases. This CDR3 spans 16 amino acids. The germline gives CDR1 SGHRS, CDR2 YFSETQ. The ends lost 0 bases at V and 5 bases at J; junction bases unmatched: 7. CDR3 amino acids: CASSLATSGIGETQYF. CDR3 nucleotide sequence: TGCGCCAGCAGCTTGGCTACTAGCGGGATAGGGGAGACCCAGTACTTC.

This chain connects TRBV11-3 to TRBJ2-1; TRBD2 aligns across 13 bases. The germline V gene encodes CDR1 SGHNT and CDR2 YENEEA. The CDR3 runs to 15 residues. The J segment lost 9 bases and the V segment lost 4 bases, leaving 6 bases of the junction unmatched. This chain's CDR3 is CASSSGLAGVGEQFF. In DNA, the CDR3 is TGTGCCAGCAGCTCAGGACTAGCGGGAGTGGGTGAGCAGTTCTTC.

The chain recombines TRBV27 with TRBJ1-6; D ambiguous. Germline values: CDR1 MNHEY, CDR2 SMNVEV (reference sequence). This CDR3 is 17 amino acids long. The germline V and J ends were trimmed by 3 bases and 7 bases, with 19 bases remaining between them. The CDR3 sequence: CASSLGWGKERNSPLHF. The CDR3 DNA follows: TGTGCCAGCAGTTTGGGTTGGGGAAAGGAGAGGAATTCACCCCTCCACTTT.

The chain uses TRBV7-3 and TRBJ2-2; D tentatively reads TRBD1 or TRBD2 (6 bases each). The CDR3 is made up of 17 amino acids. The germline V gene encodes CDR1 SGHTA and CDR2 FQGTGA. V lost 2 bases and J 6 bases, leaving 19 bases between the germline ends. CDR3 amino acids: CASSLSGGIDSSGELFF. The CDR3 DNA sequence: TGTGCCAGCAGCTTATCCGGGGGCATAGACTCATCCGGGGAGCTGTTTTTT.

V usage is TRBV4-3 and J usage is TRBJ2-7; TRBD2 matches at 7 bases. The junction had 13 bases not matched to a gene; V was cut back by 0 bases and J by 11 bases. The germline V gene encodes CDR1 LGHNA and CDR2 YSLEER. There are 15 residues in the CDR3. CDR3 region: CASSQDSTEEREKYF. DNA of the CDR3: TGCGCCAGCAGCCAAGATTCGACGGAGGAGCGGGAAAAGTACTTC.